The 29 T cell receptor beta chains presented below share a single source sample, sequenced in a study of cytomegalovirus exposure and HLA in healthy donors. Use of 60 Vbeta and 13 Jbeta primers characterized the PCR. The protocol was immunoSEQ multiplex PCR, while the TCRdb copy is restricted to in-frame clones and leaves out a portion. The sample records under 150,000 clones, around three quarters being singletons. Sequenced sample: PBMCs. Receptors originate from a woman between 35 and 50 years old in good health and CMV-seronegative.

The chain uses TRBV19 and TRBJ2-1, with 8 nucleotides matching TRBD1. CDR3 size: 15 residues. Germline CDR1 LNHDA, CDR2 SQIVND (reference sequence). After removal of 8 bases from V and 2 bases from J, the junction contained 8 bases not matched to a gene. The chain's CDR3 is CASERTGWTYNEQFF. CDR3 DNA sequence: TGTGCCAGTGAGCGGACAGGGTGGACCTACAATGAGCAGTTCTTC.

In DNA form, the CDR3 reads TGTGCCAGCAGTCCAAGAGACAGGGGGACTAGGTTAATTTACAATGAGCAGTTCTTC. It codes for CASSPRDRGTRLIYNEQFF. The chain is built from TRBV28 and TRBJ2-1, with D perhaps TRBD1 (9 bases). The V gene lost 5 bases and the J gene lost 4 bases, with 27 bases spanning the gap. The CDR3 runs to 19 residues. CDR1 is MDHEN, CDR2 SYDVKM, per germline.

The V call is TRBV6-1, the J call TRBJ1-6; unclear D gene. The length of the CDR3 is 13 residues. Trimming removed 9 bases from V and 8 bases from J, with 14 bases in between. The germline gives CDR1 MNHNS, CDR2 SASEGT. The DNA of the CDR3 is TGTGCCAGTCGGACCGGGGTGGATTCACCCCTCCACTTT. It codes for CASRTGVDSPLHF.

Only one count was recorded for this clone. CDR3 nucleotides: TGTGCCAGCAGCAAGTTCCGAACAGGTCCTTACACAGATACGCAGTATTTT. Its translation is CASSKFRTGPYTDTQYF. The chain is built from TRBV21-1 and TRBJ2-3; the table assigns TRBD1, which was not confirmed against the DNA. TRBV21-1 corresponds to a pseudogene. The CDR3 consists of 17 residues.

The chain couples TRBV19 to TRBJ1-2; D ambiguous. In germline, CDR1 is LNHDA, CDR2 SQIVND (reference sequence). The CDR3 length is 10 residues. Trimming stripped 9 bases from V and 3 bases from J, with 5 bases between. As DNA, the CDR3 is TGTGCCAGCAGATACTATGGCTACACCTTC. The encoded protein is CASRYYGYTF.

The genes are TRBV9 and TRBJ2-5; tentatively, D is TRBD1 (6 bases). V was shortened by 4 bases and J by 2 bases, with 15 bases between the two germline ends. CDR1 and CDR2 (germline): SGDLS, YYNGEE. This CDR3 is 15 amino acids long. The CDR3 loop is CASSRTLGGQETQYF. CDR3 DNA: TGTGCCAGCAGCCGAACACTAGGGGGACAAGAGACCCAGTACTTC.

This clone was recorded only once. The J gene is TRBJ2-7, the V gene TRBV7-9; D is unclear. This CDR3 comprises 14 residues. The V gene lost 5 bases and the J gene lost 0 bases, with 11 bases spanning the gap. Germline CDR1 and CDR2: SEHNR and FQNEAQ (reference sequence). CDR3 sequence: CASSLTGSSYEQYF. As DNA, the CDR3 is TGTGCCAGCAGCCTGACTGGAAGCTCCTACGAGCAGTACTTC.

The rearrangement joins TRBV11-2 to TRBJ1-1; D gene uncertain. Germline CDR1 reads SGHAT; CDR2 reads FQNNGV. With 6 bases removed from V and 1 base from J, the gap between germline ends came to 12 bases. The CDR3 is 14 residues long. CDR3 DNA sequence: TGTGCCAGCAGAGAGGGAAGTGGGAACACTGAAGCTTTCTTT. Translating gives CASREGSGNTEAFF.

This clone was recorded only once. CDR3 bases: TGTGCCAGCAGCTTAGGGGGGGGCAATCAGCCCCAGCATTTT. Translating it yields CASSLGGGNQPQHF. The rearrangement links TRBV7-2 to TRBJ1-5; D is possibly TRBD1 (5 bases). Germline values: CDR1 SGHTA, CDR2 FQGNSA. The length of the CDR3 is 14 residues. The V end was cut by 1 base, the J end by 2 bases, with 6 bases between.

This clone was picked up a small number of times. The chain is built from TRBV25-1 and TRBJ2-1, with 8 bases matching TRBD2. The length of the CDR3 is 17 residues. Germline trimming cut 5 bases from V and 0 bases from J; bases unmatched to any gene: 9. Per the germline V gene, CDR1 is MGHDK and CDR2 is SYGVNS. In DNA form, the CDR3 reads TGTGCCAGCAGTTCTACCGGGAGGGGAAGCTCCTACAATGAGCAGTTCTTC. It codes for CASSSTGRGSSYNEQFF.

As regards this clone: One end of the junction does not line up with germline, which may come from a read error. The gene calls are TRBV5-4 and TRBJ1-3, with D unclear. CDR1 and CDR2 (germline): SGHNT, YYREEE (reference sequence). The CDR3 is 13 residues long. CDR3 in amino acids: CASSLSGMTFSGF. CDR3 bases: TGTGCCAGCAGCTTATCCGGGATGACCTTTTCTGGTTTT. The full variable domain, its missing parts supplied by reference TRBV5-4 and TRBJ1-3, is ETGVTQSPTHLIKTRGQQVTLRCSSQSGHNTVSWYQQALGQGPQFIFQYYREEENGRGNFPPRFSGLQFPNYSSELNVNALELDDSALYLCASSLSGMTFSGFGEGSWLTVV.

The chain has TRBV18 and TRBJ2-7, with D tentatively TRBD1 (6 bases). This CDR3 has 16 amino acids. CDR1 is KGHSH and CDR2 is LQKENI in the germline V gene. Trimming left V 2 bases short and J 2 bases short, with 16 bases between. The CDR3 spells CASSPAAGAWAYEQYF. In DNA form, the CDR3 reads TGTGCCAGCTCACCAGCGGCAGGGGCCTGGGCCTACGAGCAGTACTTC.

Notes on this clone: A junction end diverges from the germline sequence, so it may reflect a read error. V usage is TRBV5-1 and J usage is TRBJ2-6, with a weak D call TRBD1 (5 bases). CDR3 size: 15 residues. Germline CDR1 reads SGHRS; CDR2 reads YFSETQ. The DNA of the CDR3 is TGCGCCAGCAGCTTTGGCAACTCTGGGGCCAACGGCCTGACTTTC. Amino acid sequence: CASSFGNSGANGLTF.

The DNA for the CDR3 is TGCGCCAGCAGCCAAGCCCCGGACAGGGAGACAGATACGCAGTATTTT. It is translated as CASSQAPDRETDTQYF. This rearrangement joins TRBV4-1 to TRBJ2-3, with 8 bases that match TRBD1. Trimming at V came to 1 base and at J to 3 bases, leaving 6 bases not matched to a gene. Germline CDR1 reads MGHRA; CDR2 reads YSYEKL. The length of the CDR3 is 16 residues.

This clone was detected once. CDR3: CASSPKRDSSGANVLTF. CDR3 nucleotides: TGTGCCAGCAGCCCAAAAAGGGACAGCTCTGGGGCCAACGTCCTGACTTTC. The chain has TRBV5-4 and TRBJ2-6, with 7 nucleotides matching TRBD1. Germline CDR1 is SGHNT and CDR2 is YYREEE (reference sequence). V dropped 4 bases and J dropped 0; count of bases not matched to a gene: 7. CDR3 length equals 17 residues.

The rearrangement uses TRBV10-1 and TRBJ2-7; 14 nucleotides align to TRBD2. This CDR3 spans 18 amino acids. V trimming: 3 bases; J trimming: 4 bases; junction bases outside the gene matches: 11. The V gene's germline CDR1 is WNHNN and CDR2 SYGVQD (reference sequence). The CDR3, as DNA: TGCGCCAGCAGTGATAACGGGACTAGCGGGAGCTCCCTTTACGAGCAGTACTTC. Protein: CASSDNGTSGSSLYEQYF.

V is TRBV10-3 and J is TRBJ2-5, with D tentatively TRBD1 (6 bases). Trimming removed 7 bases at V and 1 base at J, with 13 bases between. The CDR3 contains 14 residues. Germline loops: CDR1 ENHRY, CDR2 SYGVKD. This chain's CDR3 is CAIKETGRQETQYF. The CDR3, as DNA: TGTGCCATCAAGGAAACAGGGCGCCAAGAGACCCAGTACTTC.

The rearrangement uses TRBV5-6 and TRBJ2-5; D not resolved. The end of the DNA aligns better with TRBJ2-7, so the J call may be wrong. Per germline, CDR1 SGHDT and CDR2 YYEEEE. The CDR3 contains 12 residues. The CDR3 loop reads CASSLGAYEQYF. For the CDR3, the DNA is TGTGCCAGCAGCTTGGGGGCCTACGAGCAGTACTTC.

The DNA for the CDR3 is TGTGCCAGTAGTATCTGGGGACTAGCGGGAGTCAATGAGCAGTTCTTC. As protein: CASSIWGLAGVNEQFF. The chain is built from TRBV19 and TRBJ2-1, with 14 bases identical to TRBD2. The CDR3 runs to 16 residues. Losses at the gene ends were 3 bases for V and 6 bases for J; bases not matched to a gene: 4. Germline CDR1 and CDR2: LNHDA and SQIVND (reference sequence).

The gene calls are TRBV28 and TRBJ2-5; 15 positions match TRBD2. J gave up 2 bases and V 3 bases, and 4 bases lay outside the gene matches. CDR3 length: 17 amino acids. Germline-derived CDR1 and CDR2 are MDHEN and SYDVKM. CDR3 loop: CASSFGLAGGPQETQYF. The CDR3 DNA reads TGTGCCAGCAGTTTCGGACTAGCGGGAGGGCCGCAAGAGACCCAGTACTTC. Full variable domain (remainder filled in from reference TRBV28 and TRBJ2-5): DVKVTQSSRYLVKRTGEKVFLECVQDMDHENMFWYRQDPGLGLRLIYFSYDVKMKEKGDIPEGYSVSREKKERFSLILESASTNQTSMYLCASSFGLAGGPQETQYFGPGTRLLVL.

This chain links TRBV28 with TRBJ2-2; D remains ambiguous. Germline V gene lookup returns CDR1 MDHEN and CDR2 SYDVKM. Trimming took off 6 bases at V and 7 bases at J, with 18 bases between the two ends. The CDR3 consists of 15 residues. The CDR3 loop is CASSPYSPYSGELFF. CDR3 in DNA: TGTGCCAGCAGCCCGTACAGCCCCTACAGCGGGGAGCTGTTTTTT.

The CDR3 spells CASSARFHEQYF. CDR3 DNA sequence: TGTGCCAGCAGTGCTCGGTTCCACGAGCAGTACTTC. The J gene is TRBJ2-7, the V gene TRBV6-1; D is ambiguous. Between the trimmed V and J ends, which lost 4 bases and 5 bases, there was a span of 9 bases. Looked up from germline, CDR1 is MNHNS and CDR2 is SASEGT. The CDR3 has 12 residues.

The chain is built from TRBV28 and TRBJ1-2; tentatively, D is TRBD1 (5 bases). The CDR3 sequence is 17 residues long. Germline CDR1 reads MDHEN; CDR2 reads SYDVKM. The germline V and J ends were trimmed by 5 bases and 8 bases, with 27 bases remaining between them. The CDR3 bases are TGTGCCAGCAGTCCAGGAAGCTCGAGCCCTCGGGGGAGGGGCTACACCTTC. It codes for CASSPGSSSPRGRGYTF.

This clone was counted once. A junction end diverges from the germline sequence, so it may reflect a read error. The genes are TRBV5-1 and TRBJ2-3, with 9 bases matching TRBD2. The CDR3 runs 18 residues. Germline assignment: CDR1 SGHRS and CDR2 YFSETQ. CDR3 nucleotide sequence: TGCGCCAGCAGCTCGCCTATTATAGCGGGAGCTAGCACAGGTACGCAGTATTTT. Its translation: CASSSPIIAGASTGTQYF.

This chain links TRBV7-9 with TRBJ2-3; 9 nucleotides align to TRBD2. Looked up from germline, CDR1 is SEHNR and CDR2 is FQNEAQ (reference sequence). V gave up 5 bases and J gave up 0 bases; unmatched junction bases: 15. The CDR3 is 19 residues long. The CDR3: CASSLSAISGGRSTDTQYF. CDR3 in DNA: TGTGCCAGCAGCCTATCCGCCATTAGCGGGGGTAGAAGCACAGATACGCAGTATTTT.

The chain couples TRBV7-2 to TRBJ1-2; 9 bases are shared with TRBD1. This CDR3 has 15 amino acids. Germline loops: CDR1 SGHTA, CDR2 FQGNSA. Losses at the gene ends were 0 bases for V and 8 bases for J; bases not matched to a gene: 7. The CDR3 nucleotides are TGTGCCAGCAGCTTAGCCGGGGACAGGGATCGAGGCTACACCTTC. Amino acid sequence: CASSLAGDRDRGYTF.

This clone was observed once. The rearrangement links TRBV28 to TRBJ2-7; 9 bases match TRBD1. Germline assignment: CDR1 MDHEN and CDR2 SYDVKM. V dropped 6 bases and J dropped 0; count of bases not matched to a gene: 6. CDR3 length: 15 amino acids. The chain's CDR3 is CASSSGQGRSYEQYF. The CDR3 region has the DNA TGTGCCAGCAGCTCGGGACAGGGCCGCTCCTACGAGCAGTACTTC.

The chain recombines TRBV11-2 with TRBJ2-1, with 11 bases lining up with TRBD2. This CDR3 is built from 18 residues. Germline V gene data show CDR1 as SGHAT and CDR2 as FQNNGV. Trimming cost V 1 base and J 6 bases; bases outside gene matches: 11. The CDR3 DNA reads as TGTGCCAGCAGCTTAGCGGTCTCTCTAGCGGGAGGTGGCAATGAGCAGTTCTTC. Amino acids: CASSLAVSLAGGGNEQFF.

The CDR3 DNA sequence: TGTGCCAGCAGTGAGGGTTACTGGGGACTAGCGGGATCGGACGAGCAGTACTTC. It translates to CASSEGYWGLAGSDEQYF. This chain connects TRBV6-1 to TRBJ2-7; 13 positions match TRBD2. The CDR3 is 18 residues long. The V segment lost 3 bases and the J segment 5 bases; nucleotides outside the gene matches: 13. Per the germline V gene, CDR1 is MNHNS and CDR2 is SASEGT.